This T cell receptor beta chain stems from a study of neurological immune-mediated disorders. TCRdb reanalysed the 5' RACE reads using MiXCR and keeps one entry per CDR3 protein. The data contain tens of thousands of distinct CDR3 sequences, 3.5% to 4.5% of them singletons. The germline gives CDR1 DFQATT, CDR2 SNEGSKA (reference sequence). This CDR3 is 10 amino acids long. V lost 5 bases to trimming and J lost 6 bases, with 7 bases between them. This clonotype showed up many times. J is TRBJ1-2 and V is TRBV20-1; D gene uncertain. The TCR was taken from a man aged 30 to 39 with multiple sclerosis. The specimen was PBMCs. The CDR3 DNA follows: TGCAGTGCTCCCTCGGATGGCTACACCTTC. Translating it yields CSAPSDGYTF.